The sequence of this TCR beta chain was determined in a study of T cells in Graves' hyperthyroidism and ophthalmopathy. Germline lookup yields CDR1 SGHTA and CDR2 FQGNSA. The V gene lost 1 base and the J gene lost 4 bases, with 19 bases spanning the gap. The CDR3 covers 17 residues. There are a few counts of this clonotype. Its cognate antigen is unknown. Study-wide findings and caveats: The model anticipated ophthalmopathy a median approximately 6.7 months pre-onset.

Every diagnosis used clinical symptoms, serum thyroxine and TRAb, thyroid ultrasound and orbital computed tomography. At first hyperthyroidism diagnosis, before any ophthalmopathy symptoms, the blood sample was collected. Fresh peripheral blood, about 10 ml of it, supplied the PBMCs. The TCR beta CDR3 regions underwent amplification using RNA transcripts as the source. HTBI primers were used for first-round RT-PCR of the TCR CDR3. Using its own MiXCR run on the multiplex PCR reads, TCRdb lists one record per CDR3 protein. The table records a few hundred thousand distinct CDR3 sequences, approximately 15% of them present only once.

The receptor's source is a woman in her 30s with Graves' hyperthyroidism that later progressed to Graves' ophthalmopathy. The rearrangement links TRBV7-2 to TRBJ2-5; D unresolved. The sequencing sample was made of blood. This CDR3 is CASSLESISNSRETQYF. CDR3 DNA sequence: TGTGCCAGCAGCTTAGAAAGTATTAGCAACAGCCGAGAGACCCAGTACTTC.